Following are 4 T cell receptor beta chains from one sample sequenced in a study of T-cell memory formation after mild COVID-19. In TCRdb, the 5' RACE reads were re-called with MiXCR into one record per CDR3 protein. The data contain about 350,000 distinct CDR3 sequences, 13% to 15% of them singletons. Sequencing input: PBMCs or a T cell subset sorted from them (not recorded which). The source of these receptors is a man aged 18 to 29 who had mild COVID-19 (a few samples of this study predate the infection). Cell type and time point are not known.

DNA for the CDR3: TGTGCCAGCAGCTCCACTAGCGGGGGGCGACGCAATGAGCAGTTCTTC. This encodes CASSSTSGGRRNEQFF. This chain links TRBV7-9 with TRBJ2-1; 12 nucleotides agree with TRBD2. This CDR3 has 16 residues. In germline, CDR1 is SEHNR, CDR2 FQNEAQ (reference sequence). Trimming removed 4 bases from V and 6 bases from J; junction bases left unmatched: 7.

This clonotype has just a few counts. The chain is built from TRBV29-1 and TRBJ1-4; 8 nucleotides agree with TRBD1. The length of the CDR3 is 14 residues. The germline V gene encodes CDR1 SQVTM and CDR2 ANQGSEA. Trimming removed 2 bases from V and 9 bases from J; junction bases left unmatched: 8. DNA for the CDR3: TGCAGCGTTGAAATAACGGACAGGGCACAAAAACTGTTTTTT. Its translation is CSVEITDRAQKLFF. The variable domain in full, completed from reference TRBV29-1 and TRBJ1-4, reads SAVISQKPSRDICQRGTSLTIQCQVDSQVTMMFWYRQQPGQSLTLIATANQGSEATYESGFVIDKFPISRPNLTFSTLTVSNMSPEDSSIYLCSVEITDRAQKLFFGSGTQLSVL.

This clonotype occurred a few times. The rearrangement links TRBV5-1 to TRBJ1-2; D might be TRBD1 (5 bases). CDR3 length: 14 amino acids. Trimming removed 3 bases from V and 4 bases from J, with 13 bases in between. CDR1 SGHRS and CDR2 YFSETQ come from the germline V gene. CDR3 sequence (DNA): TGCGCCAGCAGCTCGGAGGGGTCCCTCTATGGCTACACCTTC. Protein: CASSSEGSLYGYTF. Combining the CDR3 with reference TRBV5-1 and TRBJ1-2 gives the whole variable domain KAGVTQTPRYLIKTRGQQVTLSCSPISGHRSVSWYQQTPGQGLQFLFEYFSETQRNKGNFPGRFSGRQFSNSRSEMNVSTLELGDSALYLCASSSEGSLYGYTFGSGTRLTVV.

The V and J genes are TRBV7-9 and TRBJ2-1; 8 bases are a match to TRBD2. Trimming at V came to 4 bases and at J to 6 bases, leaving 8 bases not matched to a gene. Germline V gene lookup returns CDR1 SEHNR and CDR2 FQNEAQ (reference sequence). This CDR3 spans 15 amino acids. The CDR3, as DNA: TGTGCCAGCAGCTACCGATCCGGGACTAGCAATGAGCAGTTCTTC. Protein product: CASSYRSGTSNEQFF.